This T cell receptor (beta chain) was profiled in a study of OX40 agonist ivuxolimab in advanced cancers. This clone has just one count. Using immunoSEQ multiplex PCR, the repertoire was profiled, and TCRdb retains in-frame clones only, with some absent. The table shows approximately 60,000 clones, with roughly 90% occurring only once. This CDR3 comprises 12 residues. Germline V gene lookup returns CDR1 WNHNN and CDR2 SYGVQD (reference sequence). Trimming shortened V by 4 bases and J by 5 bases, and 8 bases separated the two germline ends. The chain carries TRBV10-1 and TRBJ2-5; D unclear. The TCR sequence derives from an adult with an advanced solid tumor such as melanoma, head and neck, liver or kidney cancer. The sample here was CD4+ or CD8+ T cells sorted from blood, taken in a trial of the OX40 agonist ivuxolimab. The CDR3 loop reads CASSGPEETQYF. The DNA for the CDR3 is TGCGCCAGCAGTGGCCCAGAGGAGACCCAGTACTTC.